Each of the 16 T cell receptor beta chains below was sequenced from the same sample in a study of blood T cell repertoires in COVID-19. The table came from immunoSEQ multiplex PCR; TCRdb's copy has only in-frame clones and leaves some out. The sample holds fewer than 130,000 clones; over 75% are singletons and the top ten take 20% to 25%. The sample consisted of peripheral blood. The receptors were gathered from a man aged 65-85 years with active or convalescent COVID-19.

This chain joins TRBV24-1 and TRBJ1-2; the match to TRBD1 covers 7 bases. The ends lost 3 bases at V and 6 bases at J; junction bases unmatched: 12. This CDR3 spans 16 amino acids. Germline V gene sequence: CDR1 KGHDR, CDR2 SFDVKD. The CDR3 loop is CATSDPRRGEVDGYTF. The CDR3 coding sequence is TGTGCCACCAGTGATCCTCGCAGGGGGGAAGTTGATGGCTACACCTTC.

The rearrangement joins TRBV19 to TRBJ2-3, with D hard to call. This CDR3 region has 13 residues. V gave up 4 bases and J gave up 2 bases, with 7 bases separating them. Germline assignment: CDR1 LNHDA and CDR2 SQIVND (reference sequence). CDR3 in amino acids: CASSTYYTDTQYF. CDR3 sequence (DNA): TGTGCCAGTAGTACCTACTACACAGATACGCAGTATTTT.

V and J are TRBV11-3 and TRBJ2-1; TRBD2 aligns across 9 bases. Trimming removed 4 bases from V and 3 bases from J; junction bases left unmatched: 13. The germline V gene has CDR1 SGHNT and CDR2 YENEEA. This CDR3 spans 18 amino acids. CDR3: CASSSRGVAGEVYNEQFF. CDR3 DNA sequence: TGTGCCAGCAGCTCACGTGGAGTAGCGGGAGAAGTCTACAATGAGCAGTTCTTC.

The CDR3 coding sequence is TGTGCCAGTAGTATCAATGGACAGGAGTTCGCCTACGAGCAGTACTTC. Its translation: CASSINGQEFAYEQYF. V is TRBV19 and J is TRBJ2-7; 7 bases align to TRBD1. The V gene end was trimmed by 3 bases and the J gene end by 2 bases; junction bases not matched to a gene: 10. The CDR3 covers 16 residues. Looked up from germline, CDR1 is LNHDA and CDR2 is SQIVND (reference sequence).

In its sample, this clone was seen a few times. V and J are TRBV18 and TRBJ1-1; D may be TRBD1 (6 bases). Germline values: CDR1 KGHSH, CDR2 LQKENI. The V end lost 1 base, the J end lost 5 bases, and 11 bases lay between the germline ends. The CDR3 loop spans 14 amino acids. The CDR3 is CASSPQGEGTEAFF. The CDR3 bases are TGTGCCAGCTCACCACAGGGGGAGGGTACTGAAGCTTTCTTT.

The chain combines TRBV2 with TRBJ1-2; unclear D gene. V lost 6 bases to trimming and J lost 8 bases, with 16 bases between them. Germline V gene lookup returns CDR1 SNHLY and CDR2 FYNNEI. This CDR3 has 13 residues. The CDR3: CASSGVLTGGYTF. CDR3 nucleotides: TGTGCCAGCAGCGGAGTTTTGACGGGAGGCTACACCTTC.

The chain recombines TRBV28 with TRBJ1-2; no firm D call. The ends were cut back, 5 bases at V and 8 bases at J, with 12 bases in the middle. Germline CDR1 reads MDHEN; CDR2 reads SYDVKM. The CDR3 consists of 12 residues. CDR3 protein: CASSPPRWGYTF. The CDR3 DNA reads as TGTGCCAGCAGTCCCCCCAGGTGGGGCTACACCTTC.

The table lists this clone with a count of one. The chain uses TRBV5-3 and TRBJ2-7, with TRBD1 identical over 9 bases. TRBV5-3 is an ORF, with its function uncertain. V dropped 4 bases and J dropped 3; count of bases not matched to a gene: 5. The CDR3 has 14 amino acids. The CDR3 nucleotides are TGTGCCAGAAGCCCCCGACAGGGGGTCTACGAGCAGTACTTC. Amino acids: CARSPRQGVYEQYF.

The rearrangement uses TRBV21-1 and TRBJ2-7; the table's D call of TRBD2 was not tested on the DNA. TRBV21-1 is recorded as a pseudogene. CDR3 length: 12 residues. CDR3 protein: CATKNGGDEQYF. In nucleotides, the CDR3 is TGTGCCACCAAAAACGGAGGGGACGAGCAGTACTTC.

The rearrangement links TRBV7-6 to TRBJ2-7; 11 bases fit TRBD1. Per the germline V gene, CDR1 is SGHVS and CDR2 is FNYEAQ. The V gene end was trimmed by 6 bases and the J gene end by 7 bases; junction bases not matched to a gene: 11. The CDR3 extends over 15 amino acids. This CDR3 is CASSLSGQGDLEQYF. CDR3 in DNA: TGTGCCAGCAGTTTATCGGGACAGGGGGATCTGGAGCAGTACTTC.

This clone was recorded a few times. This rearrangement joins TRBV28 to TRBJ1-5, with 7 bases aligning to TRBD1. J gave up 2 bases and V 7 bases, and 5 bases lay outside the gene matches. Germline values: CDR1 MDHEN, CDR2 SYDVKM. This CDR3 contains 14 residues. Written as DNA, the CDR3 is TGTGCCAGCAACCCAGACAGGGGCAATCAGCCCCAGCATTTT. It encodes CASNPDRGNQPQHF.

The genes are TRBV6-5 and TRBJ2-5; TRBD1 aligns across 9 bases. The CDR3 has 15 residues. The ends lost 6 bases at V and 6 bases at J; junction bases unmatched: 11. Germline V gene lookup returns CDR1 MNHEY and CDR2 SVGAGI. The CDR3 loop reads CASSGTGTGRKTQYF. CDR3 nucleotides: TGTGCCAGCAGCGGTACCGGGACAGGGAGAAAGACCCAGTACTTC.

The rearrangement joins TRBV7-9 to TRBJ1-5, with 9 bases aligning to TRBD1. After removal of 1 base from V and 5 bases from J, the junction contained 12 bases not matched to a gene. There are 18 residues in the CDR3. From germline, CDR1 is SEHNR and CDR2 FQNEAQ (reference sequence). DNA for the CDR3: TGTGCCAGCAGCTTAGTTCGGGGACAGGGAGTAAAGGATCAGCCCCAGCATTTT. Translated, it gives CASSLVRGQGVKDQPQHF.

This clone has only one observation. The chain combines TRBV7-6 with TRBJ1-1; TRBD1 might be the D (6 bases). Germline CDR1 reads SGHVS; CDR2 reads FNYEAQ. The CDR3 is made up of 16 amino acids. The V end lost 6 bases, the J end lost 3 bases, and 20 bases lay between the germline ends. CDR3 DNA: TGTGCCAGCAGTTGGACAACCGGGACATGGTACACTGAAGCTTTCTTT. This translates into CASSWTTGTWYTEAFF.

The chain uses TRBV6-5 and TRBJ2-1; TRBD2 matches at 14 bases. The CDR3 sequence is 15 residues long. Germline-derived CDR1 and CDR2 are MNHEY and SVGAGI. Trimming removed 2 bases from V and 9 bases from J; junction bases left unmatched: 3. The CDR3 DNA follows: TGTGCCAGCAGTTACCAGACTAGCGGGGGGGGTGAGCAGTTCTTC. Translated: CASSYQTSGGGEQFF.

The chain has TRBV5-1 and TRBJ1-4; 11 bases map to TRBD1. CDR1 and CDR2 (germline): SGHRS, YFSETQ. This CDR3 spans 14 amino acids. Trimming cost V 4 bases and J 8 bases; bases outside gene matches: 4. The CDR3 nucleotides read TGCGCCAGCAGCGGGACAGGGGGTTCCGAAAAACTGTTTTTT. As protein: CASSGTGGSEKLFF.